This T cell receptor (beta chain) was retrieved from a study of T cell responses to AZD1222 COVID-19 vaccine. The study's findings and limits: Epitopes outside B.1.351 and B.1.1.7 mutated regions reportedly drew nearly half of spike TCRs. Vaccine-related CD4 TCRs covered spike, predominating at 160-218 and 743-854.

The CDR3 has 16 amino acids. Per the germline V gene, CDR1 is MNHNY and CDR2 is SVGAGI (reference sequence). V was pared by 0 bases and J by 4 bases, with 5 bases of the junction left unmatched. Generated by immunoSEQ multiplex PCR, the TCRdb table keeps only in-frame clones and is missing some. The data show about 200,000 clones, approximately 90% seen once. Turning to this clone: Its matching antigen is unknown.

This sample comprised peripheral blood, obtained 28 days after the second AZD1222 dose. The TCR sequence derives from an adult who received the AZD1222 COVID-19 vaccine. The V gene is TRBV6-6, the J gene TRBJ1-2, with TRBD1 matching over 10 bases. The CDR3 region has the DNA TGTGCCAGCAGTTACTCTTCGGGACAGGGGACCTATGGCTACACCTTC. This encodes CASSYSSGQGTYGYTF.